This record concerns one T cell receptor beta chain sequence. The sample comes from a study of cytomegalovirus exposure and HLA in healthy donors. Trimming cost V 4 bases and J 5 bases; bases outside gene matches: 4. CDR1 is SGHAT and CDR2 is FQNNGV in the germline V gene. The CDR3 loop spans 15 amino acids. Primers: 60 Vbeta forward and 13 Jbeta reverse. Data came from immunoSEQ multiplex PCR; TCRdb stores just in-frame clones and leaves some out. The table has about 150,000 clones, just under 75% seen once. The receptor was derived from a woman aged 18-29 years in good health and CMV-seronegative. Sequencing was done on a sample of PBMCs. The chain is built from TRBV11-2 and TRBJ2-2; 10 bases are shared with TRBD1. CDR3: CASSSGQGSTGELFF. The CDR3 coding sequence is TGTGCCAGCAGCTCGGGACAGGGGAGTACCGGGGAGCTGTTTTTT.